The T cell receptor beta chain under discussion was sequenced for a study of pediatric ulcerative colitis. Study-wide results and limits: Two rectal clonotypes were found only in ulcerative colitis patients, all of them. Acute severe colitis showed lower rectal diversity from clonal expansions.

This was a survey-level run. TCRdb keeps only in-frame clones here, not all; method: immunoSEQ multiplex PCR. The sample shows tens of thousands of clones, 75% of them seen only once. A remark on this clone: The antigen remains unidentified.

Rectal tissue came from one to two pinch biopsies taken at colonoscopy. The V gene's germline CDR1 is WNHNN and CDR2 SYGVQD (reference sequence). V lost 7 bases and J lost 8, with 23 bases in between. This CDR3 contains 16 residues. The V call is TRBV10-1, the J call TRBJ1-4; unclear D gene. Sequencing was done on a sample of gut tissue. The TCR sequence derives from a boy aged 10-17 years with severe ulcerative colitis. DNA of the CDR3: TGCGCCAGCAAGACCTCCAATCCCGACGGGAAAGAAAAACTGTTTTTT. It translates to CASKTSNPDGKEKLFF.